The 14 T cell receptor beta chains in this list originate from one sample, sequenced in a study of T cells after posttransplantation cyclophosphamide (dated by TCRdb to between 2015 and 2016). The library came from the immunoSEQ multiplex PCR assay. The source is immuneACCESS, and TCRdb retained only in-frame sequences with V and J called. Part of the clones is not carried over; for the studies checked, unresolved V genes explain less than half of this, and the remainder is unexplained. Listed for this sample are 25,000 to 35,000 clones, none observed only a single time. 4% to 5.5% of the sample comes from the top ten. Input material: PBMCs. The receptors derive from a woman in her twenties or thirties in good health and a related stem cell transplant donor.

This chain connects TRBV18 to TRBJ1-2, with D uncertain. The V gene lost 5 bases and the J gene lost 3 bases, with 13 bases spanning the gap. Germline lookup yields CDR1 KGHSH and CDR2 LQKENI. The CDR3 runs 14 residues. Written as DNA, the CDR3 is TGTGCCAGCTCAAGGGCCATGGAGGACTATGGCTACACCTTC. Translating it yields CASSRAMEDYGYTF.

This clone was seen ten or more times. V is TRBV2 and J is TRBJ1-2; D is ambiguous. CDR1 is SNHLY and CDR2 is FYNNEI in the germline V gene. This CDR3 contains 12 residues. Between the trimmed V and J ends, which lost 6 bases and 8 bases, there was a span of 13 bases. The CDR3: CASRPTTQGYTF. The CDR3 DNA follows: TGTGCCAGCAGACCAACGACACAGGGCTACACCTTC. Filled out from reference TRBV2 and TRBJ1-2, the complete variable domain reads EPEVTQTPSHQVTQMGQEVILRCVPISNHLYFYWYRQILGQKVEFLVSFYNNEISEKSEIFDDQFSVERPDGSNFTLKIRSTKLEDSAMYFCASRPTTQGYTFGSGTRLTVV.

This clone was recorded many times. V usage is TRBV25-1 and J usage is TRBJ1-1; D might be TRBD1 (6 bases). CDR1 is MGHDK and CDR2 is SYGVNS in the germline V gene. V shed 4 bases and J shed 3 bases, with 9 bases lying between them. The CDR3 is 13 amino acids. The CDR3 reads CASSGPGDTEAFF. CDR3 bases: TGTGCCAGCAGTGGACCAGGGGACACTGAAGCTTTCTTT.

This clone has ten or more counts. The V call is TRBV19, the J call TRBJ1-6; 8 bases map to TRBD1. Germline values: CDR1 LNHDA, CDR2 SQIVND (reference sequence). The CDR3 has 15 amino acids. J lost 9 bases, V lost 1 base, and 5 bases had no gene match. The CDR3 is CASSIGTGSPSPLHF. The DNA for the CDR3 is TGTGCCAGTAGTATAGGGACAGGGTCACCTTCACCCCTCCACTTT.

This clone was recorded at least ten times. CDR3 protein: CASSPVTSTGELFF. CDR3 in DNA: TGTGCCAGCAGCCCCGTCACATCCACCGGGGAGCTGTTTTTT. This chain connects TRBV7-2 to TRBJ2-2; D unclear. The CDR3 is 14 amino acids. Trimming pared 5 bases from V and 4 bases from J, leaving 11 bases between. CDR1 is SGHTA, CDR2 FQGNSA, per germline.

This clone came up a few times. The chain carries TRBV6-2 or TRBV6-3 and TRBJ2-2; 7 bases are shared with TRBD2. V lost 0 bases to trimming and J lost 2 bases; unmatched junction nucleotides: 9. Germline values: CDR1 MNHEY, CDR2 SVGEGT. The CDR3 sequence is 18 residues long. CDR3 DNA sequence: TGTGCCAGCAGTTACTCCAACTCGGGGAGGGCAAACACCGGGGAGCTGTTTTTT. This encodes CASSYSNSGRANTGELFF.

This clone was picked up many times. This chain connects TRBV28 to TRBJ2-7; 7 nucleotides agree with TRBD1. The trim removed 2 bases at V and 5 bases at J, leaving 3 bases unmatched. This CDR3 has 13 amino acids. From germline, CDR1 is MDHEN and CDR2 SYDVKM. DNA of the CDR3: TGTGCCAGCAGTTTACGAGACAGGGACGAGCAGTACTTC. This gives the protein CASSLRDRDEQYF.

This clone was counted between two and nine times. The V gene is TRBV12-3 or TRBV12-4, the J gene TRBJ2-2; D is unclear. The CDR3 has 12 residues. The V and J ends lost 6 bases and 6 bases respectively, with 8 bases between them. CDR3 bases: TGTGCCAGCAGCACTAATTCCGGGGAGCTGTTTTTT. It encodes CASSTNSGELFF.

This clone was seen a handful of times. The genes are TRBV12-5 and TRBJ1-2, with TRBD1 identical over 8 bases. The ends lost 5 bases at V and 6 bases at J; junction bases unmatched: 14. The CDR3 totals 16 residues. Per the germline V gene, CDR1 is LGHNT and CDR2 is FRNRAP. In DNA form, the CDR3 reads TGTGCTAGTGGTCTCCGGACAGGGAACCTCTATCATGGCTACACCTTC. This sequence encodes CASGLRTGNLYHGYTF.

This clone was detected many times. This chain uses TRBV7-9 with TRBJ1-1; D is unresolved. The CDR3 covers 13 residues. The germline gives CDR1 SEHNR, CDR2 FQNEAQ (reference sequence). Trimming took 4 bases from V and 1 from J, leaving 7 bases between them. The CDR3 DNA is TGTGCCAGCAGCTCGAGAGGGAACACTGAAGCTTTCTTT. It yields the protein CASSSRGNTEAFF.

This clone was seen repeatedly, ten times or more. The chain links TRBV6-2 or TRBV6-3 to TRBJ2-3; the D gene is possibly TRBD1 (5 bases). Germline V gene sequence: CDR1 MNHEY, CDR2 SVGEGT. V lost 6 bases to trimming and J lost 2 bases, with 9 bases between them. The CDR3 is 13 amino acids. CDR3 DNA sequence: TGTGCCAGCAGAGCACAGGCCACAGATACGCAGTATTTT. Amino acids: CASRAQATDTQYF.

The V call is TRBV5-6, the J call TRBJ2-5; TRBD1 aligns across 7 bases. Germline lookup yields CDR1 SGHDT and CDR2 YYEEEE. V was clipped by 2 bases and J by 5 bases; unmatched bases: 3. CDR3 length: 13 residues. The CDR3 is CASSFLQGETQYF. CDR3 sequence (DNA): TGTGCCAGCAGCTTCCTACAGGGGGAGACCCAGTACTTC. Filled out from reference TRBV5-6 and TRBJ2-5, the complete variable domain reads DAGVTQSPTHLIKTRGQQVTLRCSPKSGHDTVSWYQQALGQGPQFIFQYYEEEERQRGNFPDRFSGHQFPNYSSELNVNALLLGDSALYLCASSFLQGETQYFGPGTRLLVL.

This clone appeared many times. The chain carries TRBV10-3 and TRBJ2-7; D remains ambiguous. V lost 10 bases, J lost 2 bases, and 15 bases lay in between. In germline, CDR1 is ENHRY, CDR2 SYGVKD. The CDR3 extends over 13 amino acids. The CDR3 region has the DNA TGTGCCACACTTGGGCAAAAAGCCTACGAGCAGTACTTC. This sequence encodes CATLGQKAYEQYF.

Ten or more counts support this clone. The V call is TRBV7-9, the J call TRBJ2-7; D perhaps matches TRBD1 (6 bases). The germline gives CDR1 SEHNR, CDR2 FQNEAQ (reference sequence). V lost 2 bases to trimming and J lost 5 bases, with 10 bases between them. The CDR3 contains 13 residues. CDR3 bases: TGTGCCAGCAGCTTAAATCGGGACAACGAGCAGTACTTC. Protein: CASSLNRDNEQYF.